A single T cell receptor (beta chain) is shown here with its context. This entry belongs to a study of blood T cell repertoires in COVID-19. Across the study: Whether acute or convalescent, the COVID-19 samples came from the United States, Italy and Spain.

The study assigned cohorts using participant-reported clinical history. The data were produced by immunoSEQ multiplex PCR, yet TCRdb's version contains in-frame clones alone and is incomplete. The sample carries roughly 200,000 clones, 81% recorded once. The germline V gene encodes CDR1 LGHNT and CDR2 FRNRAP. V was pared by 0 bases and J by 0 bases, with 19 bases between. The CDR3 sequence is 19 residues long. The sequencing input was PBMCs or T cells enriched from blood (not recorded which). The TCR sequence derives from a man aged 40-55 years who had recovered from COVID-19. This chain connects TRBV12-5 to TRBJ2-3; D is undetermined. The CDR3 spells CASGLVAPHEETSTDTQYF. As DNA, the CDR3 is TGTGCTAGTGGTTTGGTAGCACCTCACGAAGAAACCAGCACAGATACGCAGTATTTT. The complete variable domain, with remaining parts taken from reference TRBV12-5 and TRBJ2-3, reads DARVTQTPRHKVTEMGQEVTMRCQPILGHNTVFWYRQTMMQGLELLAYFRNRAPLDDSGMPKDRFSAEMPDATLATLKIQPSEPRDSAVYFCASGLVAPHEETSTDTQYFGPGTRLTVL.